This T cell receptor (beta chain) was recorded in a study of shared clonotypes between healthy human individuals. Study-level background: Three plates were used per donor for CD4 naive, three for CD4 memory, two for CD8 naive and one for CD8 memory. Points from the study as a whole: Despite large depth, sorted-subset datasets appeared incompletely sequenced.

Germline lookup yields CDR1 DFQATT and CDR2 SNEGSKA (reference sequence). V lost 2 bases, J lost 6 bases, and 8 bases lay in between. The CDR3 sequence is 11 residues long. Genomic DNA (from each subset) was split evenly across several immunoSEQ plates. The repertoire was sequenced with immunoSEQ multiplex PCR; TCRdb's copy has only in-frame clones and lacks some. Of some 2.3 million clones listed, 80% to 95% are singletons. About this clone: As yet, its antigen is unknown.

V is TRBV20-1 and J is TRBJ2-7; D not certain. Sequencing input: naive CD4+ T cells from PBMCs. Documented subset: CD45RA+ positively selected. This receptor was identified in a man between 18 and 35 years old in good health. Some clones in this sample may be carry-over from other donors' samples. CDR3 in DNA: TGCAGTGCTAGAAAGGAGTCCGAGCAGTACTTC. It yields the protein CSARKESEQYF.